These T cell receptor beta chains were read from a single sample in a study of cytomegalovirus exposure and HLA in healthy donors. TCRdb keeps only in-frame clones here, not all; method: immunoSEQ multiplex PCR. Here the sample table reports around 74,000 clones. The sample was PBMCs. Receptors were obtained from a man in his thirties or forties in good health and CMV-seronegative. Each CDR3 is given with its conserved first and last residue. D genes are given only for firm matches.

D gene	V gene	J gene	CDR3 protein	CDR3 DNA
-	TRBV4-2	TRBJ2-3	CASSQEALSADTQYF	TGTGCCAGCAGCCAAGAAGCCCTAAGCGCAGATACGCAGTATTTT
-	TRBV7-9	TRBJ1-3	CASSYRRGQYGNTIYF	TGTGCCAGCAGCTACCGTCGAGGGCAGTATGGAAACACCATATATTTT
-	TRBV6-5	TRBJ2-7	CASSPGTTYEQYF	TGTGCCAGCAGTCCCGGGACAACCTACGAGCAGTACTTC
-	TRBV5-1	TRBJ1-2	CASSLASGSGPYGYTF	TGCGCCAGCAGCTTGGCCTCAGGGTCCGGTCCTTATGGCTACACCTTC
TRBD1	TRBV6-4	TRBJ2-5	CASSDRAGTGETQYF	TGTGCCAGCAGTGACCGAGCGGGGACAGGGGAGACCCAGTACTTC
TRBD1	TRBV19	TRBJ1-2	CASSIGGQGALGYTF	TGTGCCAGTAGTATAGGGGGACAGGGGGCACTCGGCTACACCTTC
-	TRBV4-1	TRBJ2-7	CASSLNRVYEQYF	TGCGCCAGCAGCCTAAACAGGGTTTACGAGCAGTACTTC
-	TRBV7-2	TRBJ2-2	CASSYRTGTGELFF	TGTGCCAGCAGCTATAGGACTGGTACCGGGGAGCTGTTTTTT
TRBD2	TRBV19	TRBJ2-7	CASRERGAIYEQYF	TGTGCCAGTAGAGAGCGGGGGGCCATCTACGAGCAGTACTTC
-	TRBV10-3	TRBJ1-1	CAISDAGLLGTEAFF	TGTGCCATCAGTGACGCGGGATTATTGGGCACTGAAGCTTTCTTT
-	TRBV9	TRBJ2-2	CASSVGQSGAGELFF	TGTGCCAGCAGCGTAGGCCAAAGTGGAGCCGGGGAGCTGTTTTTT
TRBD2	TRBV7-3	TRBJ2-2	CASSALAGGTGELFF	TGTGCCAGCAGCGCACTAGCGGGAGGCACCGGGGAGCTGTTTTTT
TRBD1	TRBV9	TRBJ1-2	CASSERTGHGYTF	TGTGCCAGCAGCGAAAGGACAGGGCATGGCTACACCTTC
-	TRBV10-2	TRBJ1-2	CASSESGGEYYGYTF	TGCGCCAGCAGTGAGTCGGGGGGGGAGTACTATGGCTACACCTTC
-	TRBV4-1	TRBJ2-7	CASSRSPGTRIDYEQYF	TGCGCCAGCAGCCGATCCCCCGGGACACGGATCGACTACGAGCAGTACTTC
-	TRBV6-5	TRBJ2-7	CASSLWLGSQYEQYF	TGTGCCAGCAGTTTATGGCTAGGGAGCCAATACGAGCAGTACTTC
-	TRBV6-1	TRBJ1-1	CASSERGIEAFF	TGTGCCAGCAGTGAACGGGGGATTGAAGCTTTCTTT
-	TRBV11-2	TRBJ2-2	CASSLAGSRAGELFF	TGTGCCAGCAGCTTAGCGGGGAGCCGGGCCGGGGAGCTGTTTTTT
-	TRBV18	TRBJ2-3	CASSPNSRGNTQYF	TGTGCCAGCTCTCCCAACTCCCGGGGAAATACGCAGTATTTT
-	TRBV27	TRBJ1-2	CASSFGYRVGGYTF	TGTGCCAGCAGTTTCGGATACAGGGTCGGGGGCTACACCTTC
-	TRBV11-2	TRBJ1-4	CASSQDVNEKLFF	TGTGCCAGCAGCCAGGATGTAAATGAAAAACTGTTTTTT
TRBD1	TRBV28	TRBJ2-7	CASRGQGASYEQYF	TGTGCCAGCAGGGGACAGGGGGCTTCCTACGAGCAGTACTTC
-	TRBV19	TRBJ2-5	CASSIEGGTQYF	TGTGCCAGTAGTATAGAGGGGGGGACCCAGTACTTC
TRBD1	TRBV6-5	TRBJ2-5	CASSYLDRGGETQYF	TGTGCCAGCAGTTATTTGGACAGGGGGGGAGAGACCCAGTACTTC
TRBD2	TRBV7-9	TRBJ2-7	CASSSTGLAETYEQYF	TGTGCCAGCAGCTCCACCGGACTAGCGGAGACCTACGAGCAGTACTTC
TRBD2	TRBV9	TRBJ2-3	CASSVQGTSGLDTQYF	TGTGCCAGCAGCGTACAAGGGACTAGCGGGTTAGATACGCAGTATTTT
TRBD1	TRBV16	TRBJ2-3	CASSHVRGTDTQYF	TGTGCCAGCAGCCACGTCAGGGGGACAGATACGCAGTATTTT
TRBD2	TRBV14	TRBJ2-2	CASSQGAVAGDTGELFF	TGTGCCAGCAGCCAAGGGGCCGTAGCGGGGGACACCGGGGAGCTGTTTTTT
TRBD1	TRBV19	TRBJ1-4	CASSIGQASNEKLFF	TGTGCCAGTAGTATTGGACAGGCCTCAAATGAAAAACTGTTTTTT